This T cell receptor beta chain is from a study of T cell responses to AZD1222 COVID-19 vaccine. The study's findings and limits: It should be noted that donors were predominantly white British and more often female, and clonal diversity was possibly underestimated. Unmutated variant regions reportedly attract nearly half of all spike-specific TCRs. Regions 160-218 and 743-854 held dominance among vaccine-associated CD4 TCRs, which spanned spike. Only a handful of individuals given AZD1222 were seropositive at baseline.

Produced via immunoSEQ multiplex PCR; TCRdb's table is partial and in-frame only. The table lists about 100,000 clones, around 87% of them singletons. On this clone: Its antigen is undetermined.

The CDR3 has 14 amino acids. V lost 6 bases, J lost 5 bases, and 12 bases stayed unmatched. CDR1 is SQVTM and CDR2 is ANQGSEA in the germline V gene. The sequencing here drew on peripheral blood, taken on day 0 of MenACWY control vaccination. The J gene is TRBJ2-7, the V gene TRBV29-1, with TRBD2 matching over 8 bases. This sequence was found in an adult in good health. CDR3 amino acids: CSVGGLAGRNEQYF. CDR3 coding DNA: TGCAGCGTGGGGGGGCTAGCGGGCAGAAACGAGCAGTACTTC.